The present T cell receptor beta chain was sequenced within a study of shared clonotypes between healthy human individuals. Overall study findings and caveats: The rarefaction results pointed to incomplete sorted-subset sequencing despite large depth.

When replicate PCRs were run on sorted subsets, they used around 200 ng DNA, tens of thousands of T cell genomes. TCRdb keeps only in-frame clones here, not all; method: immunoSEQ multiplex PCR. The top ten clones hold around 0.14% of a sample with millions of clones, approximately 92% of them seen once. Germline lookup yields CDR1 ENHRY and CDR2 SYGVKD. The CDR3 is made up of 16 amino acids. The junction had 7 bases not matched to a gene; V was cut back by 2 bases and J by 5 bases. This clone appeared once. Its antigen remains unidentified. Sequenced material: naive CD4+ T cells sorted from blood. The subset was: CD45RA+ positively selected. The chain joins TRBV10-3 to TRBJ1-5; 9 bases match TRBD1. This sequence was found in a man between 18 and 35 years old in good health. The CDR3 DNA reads TGTGCCATCAGTGAGACGGGACAGGGTATCTATCAGCCCCAGCATTTT. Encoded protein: CAISETGQGIYQPQHF.